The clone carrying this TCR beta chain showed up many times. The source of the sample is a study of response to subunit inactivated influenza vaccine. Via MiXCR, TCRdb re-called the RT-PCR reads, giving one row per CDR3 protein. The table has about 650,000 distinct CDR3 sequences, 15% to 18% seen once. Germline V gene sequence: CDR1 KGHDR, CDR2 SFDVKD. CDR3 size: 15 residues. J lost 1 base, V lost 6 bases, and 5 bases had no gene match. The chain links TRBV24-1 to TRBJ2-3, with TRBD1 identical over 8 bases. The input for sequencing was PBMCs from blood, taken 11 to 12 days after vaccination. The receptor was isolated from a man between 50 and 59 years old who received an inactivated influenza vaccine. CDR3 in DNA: TGTGCCACCAGTTCCAGGGGGCTCGGCACAGATACGCAGTATTTT. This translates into CATSSRGLGTDTQYF.